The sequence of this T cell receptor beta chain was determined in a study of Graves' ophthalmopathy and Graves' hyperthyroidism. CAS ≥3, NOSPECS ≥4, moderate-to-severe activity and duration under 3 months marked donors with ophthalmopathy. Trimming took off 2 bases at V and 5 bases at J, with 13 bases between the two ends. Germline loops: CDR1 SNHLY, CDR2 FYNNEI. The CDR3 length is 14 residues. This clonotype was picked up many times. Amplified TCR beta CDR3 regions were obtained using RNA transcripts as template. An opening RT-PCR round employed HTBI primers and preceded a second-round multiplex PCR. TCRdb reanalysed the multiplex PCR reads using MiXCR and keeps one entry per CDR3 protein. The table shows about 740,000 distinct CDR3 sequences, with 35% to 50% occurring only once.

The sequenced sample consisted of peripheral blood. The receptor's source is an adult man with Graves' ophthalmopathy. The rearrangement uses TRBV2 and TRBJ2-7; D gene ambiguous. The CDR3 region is CASSESRFFDEQYF. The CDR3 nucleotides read TGTGCCAGCAGTGAAAGCAGGTTCTTCGACGAGCAGTACTTC.